What follows are 14 T cell receptor beta chains derived from one specimen sequenced in a study of cytotoxic CD8 clonotypes in ibrutinib-treated CLL. Produced via immunoSEQ multiplex PCR; TCRdb's table is partial and in-frame only. Of approximately 160,000 clones in the sample, about 88% are singletons; the top ten hold roughly 3%. Material: PBMCs, obtained at disease progression, from a patient treated with ibrutinib. Source of these receptors: a human donor with chronic lymphocytic leukemia.

Concerning this clone: The junction does not match germline at one end; this may be a read error. The J gene is TRBJ2-5, the V gene TRBV6-1; 7 bases line up with TRBD1. CDR1 MNHNS and CDR2 SASEGT come from the germline V gene. The CDR3 is made up of 10 amino acids. Here the CDR3 DNA reads TGTGCCAGCCTAGACAGGGAGTGCAACTTC. The encoded protein is CASLDRECNF.

The chain has TRBV18 and TRBJ2-3; no definite D call. CDR3 length equals 14 residues. CDR1 KGHSH and CDR2 LQKENI come from the germline V gene. The V end lost 3 bases, the J end lost 2 bases, and 9 bases lay between the germline ends. The CDR3 loop reads CASSPLWLTDTQYF. The CDR3 DNA sequence: TGTGCCAGCTCACCTTTATGGCTCACAGATACGCAGTATTTT.

The CDR3 DNA sequence: TGTGCCAGTAGTACTCGGCGGGGGGGAGAGACCCAGTACTTC. Protein: CASSTRRGGETQYF. The rearrangement links TRBV19 to TRBJ2-5, with 9 bases matching TRBD2. The CDR3 covers 14 residues. Germline CDR1 and CDR2: LNHDA and SQIVND (reference sequence). J was trimmed by 4 bases and V by 4 bases; bases with no gene match: 4.

The chain recombines TRBV5-1 with TRBJ2-1; TRBD2 matches 8 bases. The CDR3 spans 15 residues. With 4 bases clipped from V and 8 bases from J, the junction kept 11 bases outside the gene matches. Germline lookup yields CDR1 SGHRS and CDR2 YFSETQ. CDR3 protein: CASSRDSGALDEQFF. CDR3 coding DNA: TGCGCCAGCAGCCGCGATAGCGGGGCCTTGGATGAGCAGTTCTTC.

This clone was counted once. This chain uses TRBV7-6 with TRBJ2-7; 9 bases line up with TRBD1. The CDR3 has 14 residues. Trimming at V came to 6 bases and at J to 6 bases, leaving 9 bases not matched to a gene. Per the germline V gene, CDR1 is SGHVS and CDR2 is FNYEAQ. CDR3 DNA: TGTGCCAGCAGTCAGCCACAGGGGGCAGGCGAGCAGTACTTC. Translated, it gives CASSQPQGAGEQYF.

This rearrangement joins TRBV27 to TRBJ2-6, with 7 bases fitting TRBD1. CDR1 is MNHEY, CDR2 SMNVEV, per germline (reference sequence). The CDR3 runs to 21 residues. V shed 2 bases, J shed 2 bases, and the junction held 18 bases outside the gene matches. In nucleotides, the CDR3 is TGTGCCAGCAGTTTAAAAGGTTTCGCGGGCAGGGGGTGGACTGGGGCCAACGTCCTGACTTTC. This codes for CASSLKGFAGRGWTGANVLTF.

The genes are TRBV6-6 and TRBJ2-2, with 8 bases lining up with TRBD1. The CDR3 is 15 amino acids. Trimming cost V 4 bases and J 6 bases; bases outside gene matches: 7. Germline loops: CDR1 MNHNY, CDR2 SVGAGI (reference sequence). In DNA form, the CDR3 reads TGTGCCAGCAGTTCGACAGGGGATCACGCCGGGGAGCTGTTTTTT. It codes for CASSSTGDHAGELFF.

The chain recombines TRBV11-1 with TRBJ2-5; 7 positions match TRBD2. The junction had 0 bases not matched to a gene; V was cut back by 1 base and J by 1 base. CDR3 size: 14 residues. CDR1 SGHAT and CDR2 FQDESV come from the germline V gene (reference sequence). CDR3 region: CASSLGGSQETQYF. The CDR3 DNA reads as TGTGCCAGCAGCTTAGGCGGGAGCCAAGAGACCCAGTACTTC.

The gene calls are TRBV28 and TRBJ1-2, with 8 nucleotides matching TRBD1. With V trimmed by 6 bases and J by 13 bases, 13 bases remained unmatched. Germline values: CDR1 MDHEN, CDR2 SYDVKM. The CDR3 spans 13 residues. CDR3 DNA sequence: TGTGCCAGCAGGAAGAACGACAGGGGAAGTTTCACCTTC. This codes for CASRKNDRGSFTF.

The genes are TRBV28 and TRBJ2-7, with D possibly TRBD1 on 5 matching bases. V was clipped by 6 bases and J by 4 bases, with 22 bases between them. Germline CDR1 MDHEN, CDR2 SYDVKM. This CDR3 region has 16 residues. This CDR3 is CASSPSRDRYSYEQYF. The CDR3 DNA sequence: TGTGCCAGCAGCCCTTCCAGAGACAGATATAGTTACGAGCAGTACTTC. Full variable domain (rest looked up from reference TRBV28 and TRBJ2-7): DVKVTQSSRYLVKRTGEKVFLECVQDMDHENMFWYRQDPGLGLRLIYFSYDVKMKEKGDIPEGYSVSREKKERFSLILESASTNQTSMYLCASSPSRDRYSYEQYFGPGTRLTVT.

The rearrangement links TRBV19 to TRBJ1-1, with a possible D match to TRBD1 (5 bases). With 7 bases removed from V and 3 bases from J, the gap between germline ends came to 15 bases. Germline-derived CDR1 and CDR2 are LNHDA and SQIVND (reference sequence). This CDR3 contains 14 residues. CDR3 DNA: TGTGCCAGTAATCCACCCCAGGGACACACTGAAGCTTTCTTT. This codes for CASNPPQGHTEAFF.

The V gene is TRBV30, the J gene TRBJ2-1, with 11 bases matching TRBD1. Germline V CDR1 and CDR2: GTSNPN, SVGIG (reference sequence). The ends lost 7 bases at V and 4 bases at J; junction bases unmatched: 9. This CDR3 has 15 amino acids. The CDR3 reads CASLKGQGGYNEQFF. The CDR3 DNA is TGTGCCTCTTTAAAGGGACAGGGGGGATACAATGAGCAGTTCTTC.

The CDR3 reads CAFGGTSGLDPRGGGELFF. The CDR3 DNA follows: TGTGCCTTCGGCGGGACTAGCGGACTAGACCCTAGGGGAGGCGGGGAGCTGTTTTTT. V and J are TRBV30 and TRBJ2-2; 11 nucleotides align to TRBD2. With 7 bases clipped from V and 7 bases from J, the junction kept 23 bases outside the gene matches. The CDR3 loop spans 19 amino acids. Germline CDR1 and CDR2: GTSNPN and SVGIG (reference sequence).

The rearrangement links TRBV5-1 to TRBJ1-2, with 12 positions matching TRBD1. V was clipped by 4 bases and J by 8 bases; unmatched bases: 15. CDR1 is SGHRS and CDR2 is YFSETQ in the germline V gene. This CDR3 spans 17 amino acids. This chain's CDR3 is CASSQTNTGQGAGGYTF. The CDR3 DNA reads as TGCGCCAGCAGCCAGACGAATACGGGACAGGGGGCGGGAGGCTACACCTTC.